One TCR beta chain is described in this entry. Its antigen is still unknown. This entry belongs to a study of shared clonotypes between healthy human individuals. Points from the study as a whole: Clonotype sharing across a handful of donors was observed for around 4.8% of naive CD4 clonotypes. Represented diversity, genetic and exposure-history alike, was limited by few donors.

Trimming took 6 bases from V and 4 from J, leaving 13 bases between them. Germline loops: CDR1 MNHEY, CDR2 SVGAGI. This CDR3 has 13 amino acids. In replicate PCRs of sorted subsets, approximately 190 ng DNA, approximately 28,000 T cell genomes, was used. Libraries were prepared by immunoSEQ multiplex PCR; TCRdb keeps only in-frame clonotypes and omits some of them. In the table there are about 2 million clones, roughly 95% of which are singletons. Naive-designated CD8 cells lacked CD45RO, were positively enriched for CCR7, and omitted terminally differentiated effector memory CD45RA+ cells. All donors were Caucasian adults living in Nashville, Tennessee.

This sequence was found in a man aged 18 to 30 in good health. The source material was naive CD8+ T cells sorted from blood. The chain recombines TRBV6-5 with TRBJ2-7, with D tentatively TRBD2 (5 bases). The CDR3 sequence: CASSWGERYEQYF. CDR3 DNA: TGTGCCAGCAGCTGGGGAGAGAGGTACGAGCAGTACTTC.